Given below is one T cell receptor (beta chain) in context. This clonotype was found a few times. The target of this receptor is not known. Nothing much larger sits one base from this clone, and base qualities are not available. The data were obtained in a study of identical twins (dated by TCRdb to the mid-2010s). About the full investigation: To test whether fetal clonotypes persist, the study used deep sequencing on TCR alpha and beta repertoires from monozygotic twins, unrelated adults of various ages, and cord blood. To rule out contamination, replicate twin experiments were performed at different times with different library preparation protocols. What the work shows at the level of the full study, not this receptor alone: Because the same donors could not be followed over many years, the conclusions depended on cross-sectional statistical analysis. Compared with coincidental sharing between unrelated individuals, out-of-frame TCR alpha sequences shared between twins had an excess of sequences with low generation probability. Fewer insertions were carried by abundant cord blood beta clonotypes; a weaker similar trend was observed in young adult naive repertoires, while no such trend was observed in memory repertoires. Out-of-frame TCR alpha sharing in monozygotic twins was systematically underestimated by recombination models, whereas sharing between unrelated individuals was in agreement with the recombination models. The excess sharing between twins in beta out-of-frame sequences was weaker because fewer shared sequences reduced the signal-to-noise ratio. Invariant T cells such as MAIT and iNKT could partly confound zero-insertion analyses, though diverse VJ usage argued against this for most clonotypes.

The germline V gene (reference sequence) provides CDR1 SEHNR and CDR2 FQNEAQ. V is clipped by 3 bases and J by 3 bases, and the sequence between their germline boundaries is 15 bases long. The CDR3 measures 16 amino acids from cysteine to phenylalanine. Only the CDR3 DNA is retained, 48 bases long and in frame from the first base. Every donor was a healthy Caucasian. The twin cohort comprised three pairs of female monozygotic twins, all aged roughly 18 to 30 years. Positive isolation kits from Invitrogen were used to isolate the CD4+ and CD8+ T cell populations. To prepare the library, 5' RACE was applied. Sequencing was performed on an Illumina HiSeq 2000. A universal primer binding site was introduced by template switching, and a unique molecular identifier was present in the final cDNA, enabling accurate counting of TCR cDNA molecules. First-strand cDNA for TCR alpha and beta chains was synthesized from specific primers in the conserved constant-segment region. To control for contamination, every cDNA library was double barcoded, receiving both a SMART-Mk sample barcode and Illumina barcodes. TruSeq adapter sequences and Illumina sample barcodes were added in two successive PCR steps. Sequencing of the TCR alpha and beta cDNA libraries was done on the Illumina HiSeq platform using custom primers. Per the original workflow: Unique molecular identifiers were extracted from raw reads with MiGEC, and CDR3 positions were determined with MiXCR. For each individual, recombination models were inferred using an EM algorithm with the repgenHMM and IGoR tools. Shared clonotype analysis was performed with the tcR package in R, normalizing sharing by the product of cloneset sizes. Out-of-frame nonproductive sequences were analyzed to study raw recombination free of thymic and clonal selection effects. TCRdb passed the public sequencing reads through fastp at Q25 and MiXCR, retaining productive beta sequences. Each entry is one CDR3 protein sequence, shown with its most common DNA and genes. The V and J calls were not made by the authors but by TCRdb's processing. The table for this sample lists under 300,000 distinct CDR3 sequences; approximately 7.1% of them were counted only once. Less than 15% of the sample lies in the top ten.

The data were also submitted as part of a second study, on T cells expressing NK-cell markers. Per that second paper: Three sorted T-cell subsets (CD3+CD56+NKG2C+, CD3+CD56+NKG2C- and CD3+CD56-NKG2C+) from 8 or 9 donors had their TCR beta-chain repertoires profiled. Of the eight sequenced donors, seven were found to be HCMV-seropositive and one was found to be HCMV-seronegative. In several experiments an anti-gammadeltaTCR antibody was added to restrict sorting to alphabetaTCR-expressing T cells. In roughly 6 donors, the dominant CD3+CD56+NKG2C+ clonotypes ranked among the top 10 CD8+ clonotypes, making up roughly 1.0-8% of CD8+ T cells. Those dominant clonotypes were again the most abundant among CD3+CD56-NKG2C+ cells in a handful of donors, at about 28.3-65%. Whether the expanded NKG2C-expressing T cell clones were specific for HCMV antigens was left unclear. All eight donors whose samples were sequenced were randomly selected healthy volunteers, three of them men and five women. HCMV serostatus was determined by detecting HCMV-specific IgG in serum with a commercial ELISA kit. MIGEC was used to demultiplex reads and group the reads by UMI, and MiTCR was used to assemble and quantify clonotypes. To remove erroneous sequences, TCR cDNA sequences were retained only when supported by two or more reads. Downstream repertoire analysis used the tcR package, and clonotypes were matched across fractions by CDR3 nucleotide sequence plus V segment. VDJmatch was used to annotate antigen specificity against VDJdb, with one amino acid substitution in CDR3 allowed.

This chain joins TRBV7-9 to TRBJ2-1; a weak D assignment points to TRBD2 (6 bases agree). The sample taken for sequencing was CD8+ T cells sorted from blood. This sequence originates from a woman aged 18 to 35 in good health. The CDR3 protein is CASSFLRERFYNEQFF. The base sequence is TGTGCCAGCAGCTTTTTACGGGAGCGCTTCTACAATGAGCAGTTCTTC.